What follows are 5 T cell receptor beta chains derived from one specimen sequenced in a study of OX40 agonist ivuxolimab in advanced cancers. Sequencing was performed with immunoSEQ multiplex PCR; in TCRdb, only in-frame clones are kept and a portion is missing. The profile covers 100,000 to 120,000 clones, with roughly 89% appearing a single time and less than 0.3% taken by the ten largest. Sample: CD4+ or CD8+ T cells sorted from blood, taken in a trial of the OX40 agonist ivuxolimab. Receptors originate from an adult with an advanced solid tumor such as melanoma, head and neck, liver or kidney cancer.

The chain uses TRBV7-2 and TRBJ2-3; 9 nucleotides line up with TRBD2. J lost 0 bases, V lost 5 bases, and 3 bases had no gene match. The CDR3 extends over 15 amino acids. Germline lookup yields CDR1 SGHTA and CDR2 FQGNSA. The CDR3 reads CASSLTSGSTDTQYF. CDR3 in DNA: TGTGCCAGCAGCCTAACTAGCGGGAGCACAGATACGCAGTATTTT.

V usage is TRBV6-5 and J usage is TRBJ1-3; no clear D. The CDR3 sequence is 15 residues long. Germline CDR1 and CDR2: MNHEY and SVGAGI. V lost 2 bases and J 0 bases, leaving 8 bases between the germline ends. The DNA for the CDR3 is TGTGCCAGCAGTTACGAGGCAGCCTCTGGAAACACCATATATTTT. This gives the protein CASSYEAASGNTIYF.

The rearrangement uses TRBV28 and TRBJ2-1; the D is unclear. CDR1 is MDHEN, CDR2 SYDVKM, per germline. There are 11 residues in the CDR3. Trimming left V 3 bases short and J 8 bases short, with 5 bases between. This chain's CDR3 is CASSFEDEQFF. The CDR3 coding sequence is TGTGCCAGCAGTTTCGAGGATGAGCAGTTCTTC.

This sequence joins TRBV11-3 and TRBJ2-1; 11 nucleotides agree with TRBD2. CDR1 and CDR2 (germline): SGHNT, YENEEA. This CDR3 region has 16 residues. After removal of 4 bases from V and 7 bases from J, the junction contained 9 bases not matched to a gene. CDR3 in DNA: TGTGCCAGCAGCTCCTTCAATAGCGGGGGGGGAAATGAGCAGTTCTTC. Its translation is CASSSFNSGGGNEQFF.

The chain joins TRBV4-3 to TRBJ1-1; 10 bases fit TRBD1. Germline V gene lookup returns CDR1 LGHNA and CDR2 YSLEER. The CDR3 has 15 residues. V lost 4 bases to trimming and J lost 3 bases; unmatched junction nucleotides: 5. The CDR3 here is CASSRGTGDDTEAFF. The CDR3 DNA reads TGCGCCAGCAGCCGCGGGACAGGGGATGACACTGAAGCTTTCTTT.